Listed here are 20 T cell receptor beta chains from one sample, sequenced in a study of identical twins. From the 5' RACE reads, TCRdb called clonotypes with MiXCR, one entry per CDR3 protein. The sample has some 1,700,000 distinct CDR3 sequences, around 29% seen once. The sample comprised cord blood. Every receptor here comes from a newborn girl in good health.

As to this clonotype: One end of the junction varies from germline; a read error may be responsible. The V and J genes are TRBV10-3 and TRBJ2-2; D unresolved. Per the germline V gene, CDR1 is ENHRY and CDR2 is SYGVKD. This CDR3 has 14 amino acids. The CDR3 DNA reads as TGTGCCATCGGTGAGTGGGCTAACACCGGGGAGCTGTTTTTT. Residues: CAIGEWANTGELFF.

This chain uses TRBV28 with TRBJ1-2; D is unclear. The CDR3 contains 11 residues. Germline V gene sequence: CDR1 MDHEN, CDR2 SYDVKM. Trimming cost V 5 bases and J 8 bases, with 9 bases left between them. The CDR3, as DNA: TGTGCCAGCAGTAATAGGAGAGGCTACACCTTC. It specifies CASSNRRGYTF.

The chain carries TRBV28 and TRBJ2-4; maybe TRBD2 (5 bases). Looked up from germline, CDR1 is MDHEN and CDR2 is SYDVKM. Trimming removed 5 bases from V and 7 bases from J, with 27 bases in between. The CDR3 is made up of 18 amino acids. Here the CDR3 reads CASSPLWSRPRRENIQYF. The CDR3 coding sequence is TGTGCCAGCAGTCCTCTCTGGTCGCGTCCCCGTAGGGAGAACATTCAGTACTTC.

This clonotype turned up a few times. This chain links TRBV21-1 with TRBJ1-6; the D call of TRBD1 is as the table states it, not checked on the DNA. TRBV21-1 is a recognized pseudogene. The CDR3 extends over 15 amino acids. The CDR3 DNA reads as TGTGCCAGCAGCCCACGGGACAGCGAGAATTCACCCCTCCACTTT. It specifies CASSPRDSENSPLHF.

The chain couples TRBV27 to TRBJ2-3, with D perhaps TRBD2 (6 bases). V lost 2 bases and J lost 1, with 19 bases in between. CDR3 length: 18 amino acids. Germline loops: CDR1 MNHEY, CDR2 SMNVEV (reference sequence). CDR3 DNA sequence: TGTGCCAGCAGTTTACGCACATCGAGGAGGGATGGCACAGATACGCAGTATTTT. It is translated as CASSLRTSRRDGTDTQYF.

Concerning this clonotype: Mismatch with germline at one junction end may stem from a read error. This rearrangement joins TRBV10-3 to TRBJ1-4, with D possibly TRBD1 on 6 matching bases. The CDR3 runs 13 residues. CDR1 and CDR2 from the germline V gene are ENHRY and SYGVKD. CDR3: CANSGGPNEKLFF. CDR3 in DNA: TGTGCCAACAGTGGGGGGCCGAATGAAAAACTGTTTTTT.

The CDR3 loop is CACNGQGSNQPQHF. The CDR3 DNA reads as TGTGCCTGTAATGGACAGGGCAGCAATCAGCCCCAGCATTTT. The chain combines TRBV19 with TRBJ1-5, with 8 bases fitting TRBD1. Losses at the gene ends were 11 bases for V and 1 base for J; bases not matched to a gene: 7. This CDR3 is 14 amino acids long. Germline values: CDR1 LNHDA, CDR2 SQIVND (reference sequence).

This clonotype appeared a few times. The chain couples TRBV20-1 to TRBJ2-7, with no clear D. CDR1 and CDR2 (germline): DFQATT, SNEGSKA (reference sequence). CDR3 length: 14 residues. Trimming removed 1 base at V and 7 bases at J, with 17 bases between. In nucleotides, the CDR3 is TGCAGTGCTAGAGGGCTCTCTAACTACAATGAGCAGTACTTC. Its protein is CSARGLSNYNEQYF.

About this clonotype itself: A junction boundary mismatches the germline segment, possibly from a read error. V usage is TRBV28 and J usage is TRBJ1-2; 7 bases are shared with TRBD1. The CDR3 contains 12 residues. The germline gives CDR1 MDHEN, CDR2 SYDVKM. The CDR3 bases are TGTGCCAGCAGACAGGGGTCGGTAGGCTGCACCTTC. Encoded protein: CASRQGSVGCTF.

V usage is TRBV19 and J usage is TRBJ1-1; TRBD1 matches 8 bases. With 7 bases clipped from V and 4 bases from J, the junction kept 8 bases outside the gene matches. The CDR3 runs 14 residues. The germline gives CDR1 LNHDA, CDR2 SQIVND (reference sequence). The CDR3: CASTWTGRITEAFF. DNA for the CDR3: TGTGCCAGTACCTGGACAGGGCGGATCACTGAAGCTTTCTTT.

The V and J genes are TRBV2 and TRBJ1-2; 7 nucleotides agree with TRBD1. J was trimmed by 4 bases and V by 2 bases; bases with no gene match: 7. The CDR3 loop spans 15 amino acids. Per the germline V gene, CDR1 is SNHLY and CDR2 is FYNNEI. The CDR3 reads CASSEQGVTIYGYTF. The CDR3 DNA follows: TGTGCCAGCAGTGAACAGGGGGTGACTATCTATGGCTACACCTTC.

In its sample, this clonotype was seen a few times. The chain recombines TRBV27 with TRBJ1-6; 8 nucleotides agree with TRBD1. From germline, CDR1 is MNHEY and CDR2 SMNVEV (reference sequence). The CDR3 covers 16 residues. V trimming: 6 bases; J trimming: 7 bases; junction bases outside the gene matches: 11. The CDR3 nucleotides read TGTGCCAGCAGCCTTTTCGACAGGGGACACAATTCACCCCTCCACTTT. Translated, it gives CASSLFDRGHNSPLHF.

A remark on this clonotype: This could be a read error, since a much larger clone is one nucleotide away. This chain joins TRBV2 and TRBJ2-7; 9 positions match TRBD1. The germline V gene has CDR1 SNHLY and CDR2 FYNNEI. The CDR3 extends over 12 amino acids. Unmatched junction bases numbered 1, after V lost 10 bases and J lost 0 bases. The DNA for the CDR3 is TGTGCCAAGGGACAGGGCTCCTACGAGCAGTACTTC. The encoded protein is CAKGQGSYEQYF. The full variable domain, its missing parts supplied by reference TRBV2 and TRBJ2-7, is EPEVTQTPSHQVTQMGQEVILRCVPISNHLYFYWYRQILGQKVEFLVSFYNNEISEKSEIFDDQFSVERPDGSNFTLKIRSTKLEDSAMYFCAKGQGSYEQYFGPGTRLTVT.

V is TRBV9 and J is TRBJ2-1; TRBD2 might be the D (7 bases). CDR3 length: 21 amino acids. V was trimmed by 0 bases and J by 5 bases, leaving 30 bases between them. Germline V gene sequence: CDR1 SGDLS, CDR2 YYNGEE. CDR3 sequence reads: CASSVVPIGGGPGQSHNEQFF. The CDR3 DNA is TGTGCCAGCAGCGTAGTCCCCATAGGCGGGGGCCCCGGCCAATCACACAATGAGCAGTTCTTC.

Here the CDR3 DNA reads TGCGCCAGCAGCCAAGATCATGAGAACGTTCAGTACTTC. Amino acid sequence: CASSQDHENVQYF. The chain has TRBV4-1 and TRBJ2-7; D not certain. CDR3 length: 13 residues. CDR1 and CDR2 (germline): MGHRA, YSYEKL. Trimming removed 0 bases at V and 10 bases at J, with 13 bases between.

As for this clonotype: This may stem from a read error, because a much larger clone lies one nucleotide away. V and J are TRBV28 and TRBJ2-1; 10 bases are a match to TRBD2. V lost 5 bases to trimming and J lost 10 bases; unmatched junction nucleotides: 14. In germline, CDR1 is MDHEN, CDR2 SYDVKM. The CDR3 has 16 amino acids. CDR3: CASSAPTSGNLYEQFF. The CDR3 DNA reads as TGTGCCAGCAGTGCACCAACTAGCGGGAATTTGTACGAGCAGTTCTTC.

The chain recombines TRBV5-1 with TRBJ2-2; no clear D gene. CDR1 and CDR2 from the germline V gene are SGHRS and YFSETQ. The CDR3 length is 13 residues. V dropped 2 bases and J dropped 3 bases, with 5 bases sitting between them. The CDR3 bases are TGCGCCAGCAGCTTCTACCACACCGGGGAGCTGTTTTTT. As protein: CASSFYHTGELFF.

This chain connects TRBV2 to TRBJ2-1, with D possibly being TRBD1 (7 bases). The CDR3 is 12 amino acids. V was trimmed by 8 bases and J by 9 bases, leaving 14 bases between them. The germline CDR1 and CDR2 sequences are SNHLY and FYNNEI. CDR3 sequence reads: CASRTGDSEQFF. In DNA, the CDR3 is TGTGCCAGCCGAACGGGGGACAGTGAGCAGTTCTTC.

This clonotype was picked up a small number of times. The chain recombines TRBV28 with TRBJ2-2; D gene ambiguous. The V gene's germline CDR1 is MDHEN and CDR2 SYDVKM. The CDR3 sequence is 16 residues long. V gave up 5 bases and J gave up 0 bases, with 13 bases separating them. CDR3 DNA sequence: TGTGCCAGCAGTAACCTCCCTAGGACGAACACCGGGGAGCTGTTTTTT. Amino acid sequence: CASSNLPRTNTGELFF.

This clonotype showed up many times. The rearrangement joins TRBV3-1 to TRBJ1-5, with a tentative D call TRBD1 (5 bases). V lost 3 bases and J lost 4, with 10 bases in between. Per the germline V gene, CDR1 is LGHDT and CDR2 is YNNKEL (reference sequence). This CDR3 is 14 amino acids long. The CDR3 DNA follows: TGTGCCAGCAGCCAGGGGGGTAGGAATCAGCCCCAGCATTTT. This translates into CASSQGGRNQPQHF.